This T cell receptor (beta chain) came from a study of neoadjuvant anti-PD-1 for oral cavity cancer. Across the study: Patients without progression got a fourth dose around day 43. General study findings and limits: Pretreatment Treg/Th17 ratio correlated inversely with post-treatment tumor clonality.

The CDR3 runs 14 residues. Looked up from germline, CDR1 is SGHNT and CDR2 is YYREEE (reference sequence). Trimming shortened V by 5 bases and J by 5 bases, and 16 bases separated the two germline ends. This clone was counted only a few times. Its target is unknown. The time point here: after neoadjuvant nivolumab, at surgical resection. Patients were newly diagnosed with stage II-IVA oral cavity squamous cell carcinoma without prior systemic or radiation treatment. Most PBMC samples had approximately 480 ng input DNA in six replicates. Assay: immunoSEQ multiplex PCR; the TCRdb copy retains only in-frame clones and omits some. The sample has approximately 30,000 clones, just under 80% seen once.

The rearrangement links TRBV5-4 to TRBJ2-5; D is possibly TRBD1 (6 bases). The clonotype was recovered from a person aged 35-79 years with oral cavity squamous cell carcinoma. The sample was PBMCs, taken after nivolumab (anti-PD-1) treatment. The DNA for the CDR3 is TGTGCCAGCAGTGCGGCAGGGGTTCAGGAGACCCAGTACTTC. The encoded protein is CASSAAGVQETQYF.